The 21 T cell receptor beta chains below all came from one sample that was sequenced in a study of T-cell reconstitution after alpha-beta-depleted transplantation in children. It was with unique molecular identifiers that the TCRbeta library was prepared. Using its own MiXCR run on the PCR reads, TCRdb lists one record per CDR3 protein. The sample contains about 610,000 distinct CDR3 sequences, about 11% of which appear only once. The starting material was PBMCs from the stem cell graft donor, obtained from the stem cell graft. These receptors all stem from a human donor who donated a stem cell graft to a child with acute myeloid leukemia.

This clonotype has a single count. This chain uses TRBV11-3 with TRBJ2-1; 7 positions agree with TRBD2. Germline V lookup: CDR1 SGHNT, CDR2 YENEEA. With V trimmed by 4 bases and J by 6 bases, 9 bases remained unmatched. CDR3 length: 15 residues. CDR3 protein: CASSSDSGRINEQFF. The CDR3 nucleotides are TGTGCCAGCAGCTCCGATAGCGGGCGAATCAATGAGCAGTTCTTC.

The chain joins TRBV7-3 to TRBJ1-6; D not certain. The CDR3 loop spans 16 amino acids. V lost 8 bases and J 10 bases, leaving 24 bases between the germline ends. The germline V gene has CDR1 SGHTA and CDR2 FQGTGA. The chain's CDR3 is CASSREEGVLGSPLHF. In DNA, the CDR3 is TGTGCCAGCTCCCGAGAGGAGGGTGTTTTAGGGTCACCCCTCCACTTT.

This clonotype was picked up many times. The V gene is TRBV12-3 or TRBV12-4, the J gene TRBJ2-4, with TRBD2 matching over 9 bases. Trimming at V came to 5 bases and at J to 5 bases, leaving 7 bases not matched to a gene. The CDR3 is 15 amino acids. CDR3 nucleotide sequence: TGTGCCAGCAGTCCTAGCGGGGTGCAGGAAAACATTCAGTACTTC. This sequence encodes CASSPSGVQENIQYF.

The J gene is TRBJ2-5, the V gene TRBV15, with a possible D match to TRBD1 (6 bases). Germline V gene sequence: CDR1 LNHNV, CDR2 YYDKDF (reference sequence). The CDR3 has 15 residues. Trimming removed 1 base at V and 0 bases at J, with 9 bases between. The CDR3 is CATSRGTGHQETQYF. CDR3 nucleotides: TGTGCCACCAGCAGAGGAACAGGGCACCAAGAGACCCAGTACTTC.

This clonotype has just a few counts. V is TRBV18 and J is TRBJ1-1; tentatively, D is TRBD1 (5 bases). The CDR3 totals 15 residues. V was cut by 3 bases and J by 3 bases, with 14 bases left in between. Germline CDR1 KGHSH, CDR2 LQKENI. DNA for the CDR3: TGTGCCAGCTCACCCTCTAGAGGGACCCACACTGAAGCTTTCTTT. This sequence encodes CASSPSRGTHTEAFF.

The V gene is TRBV6-1, the J gene TRBJ1-5; no reliable D call. This CDR3 is 9 amino acids long. Germline V CDR1 and CDR2: MNHNS, SASEGT. Trimming took off 8 bases at V and 5 bases at J, with 1 base between the two ends. CDR3 protein: CASHQPQHF. The CDR3 DNA reads TGTGCCAGCCATCAGCCCCAGCATTTT.

This clonotype turned up a few times. The V gene is TRBV7-2, the J gene TRBJ2-1; D is possibly TRBD1 (5 bases). The CDR3 is 13 amino acids. The V gene lost 5 bases and the J gene lost 15 bases, with 20 bases spanning the gap. The germline CDR1 and CDR2 sequences are SGHTA and FQGNSA. CDR3 sequence reads: CASSEQPQGYRFF. CDR3 nucleotide sequence: TGTGCCAGCAGCGAACAACCCCAGGGTTATCGGTTCTTC. Looking up the rest from reference TRBV7-2 and TRBJ2-1 gives the full variable domain: GAGVSQSPSNKVTEKGKDVELRCDPISGHTALYWYRQSLGQGLEFLIYFQGNSAPDKSGLPSDRFSAERTGGSVSTLTIQRTQQEDSAVYLCASSEQPQGYRFFGPGTRLTVL.

This clonotype was counted many times. CDR3 DNA: TGCAGTGCTAGACCTCTAGCGGGAGTCTCAGATACGCAGTATTTT. Translation: CSARPLAGVSDTQYF. The V call is TRBV20-1, the J call TRBJ2-3, with 10 bases that match TRBD2. The CDR3 is 15 amino acids. Germline V gives CDR1 DFQATT, CDR2 SNEGSKA (reference sequence). J gave up 4 bases and V 2 bases, and 6 bases lay outside the gene matches.

The table lists this clonotype with a few counts. The V gene is TRBV15, the J gene TRBJ2-2; TRBD2 is a possible D gene (6 bases). Trimming took off 1 base at V and 3 bases at J, with 12 bases between the two ends. CDR3 length equals 16 residues. Germline lookup yields CDR1 LNHNV and CDR2 YYDKDF (reference sequence). The CDR3 DNA follows: TGTGCCACCAGCAGAGGGCTAGGCGGGGACACCGGGGAGCTGTTTTTT. It is translated as CATSRGLGGDTGELFF.

The chain links TRBV25-1 to TRBJ2-5; possibly TRBD1 for D (5 bases). The CDR3 sequence is 15 residues long. Trimming left V 3 bases short and J 2 bases short, with 13 bases between. The germline V gene has CDR1 MGHDK and CDR2 SYGVNS. The CDR3 DNA follows: TGTGCCAGCAGTGAGCCAGGGTTGGGGCAAGAGACCCAGTACTTC. Its translation: CASSEPGLGQETQYF.

Regarding this clonotype: A junction end diverges from the germline sequence, so it may reflect a read error. V is TRBV7-7 and J is TRBJ2-7; perhaps TRBD2 as D (6 bases). From germline, CDR1 is SSHAT and CDR2 FNYEAQ (reference sequence). The CDR3 runs 13 residues. Here the CDR3 DNA reads TGTGCTAGCAGCCGACTAGAAGGTGCCGAGCAGTACTTC. Translating gives CASSRLEGAEQYF.

The sample holds many counts of this clonotype. This chain connects TRBV7-6 to TRBJ2-1; D is undetermined. The CDR3 has 15 residues. The V end lost 5 bases, the J end lost 3 bases, and 14 bases lay between the germline ends. Germline assignment: CDR1 SGHVS and CDR2 FNYEAQ. CDR3 amino acids: CASSKSDGNYNEQFF. Here the CDR3 DNA reads TGTGCCAGCAGCAAAAGCGACGGAAACTACAATGAGCAGTTCTTC.

The DNA for the CDR3 is TGTGCCAGCAACGTGGCCGGGCGGGAGACCCAGTACTTC. This encodes CASNVAGRETQYF. V and J are TRBV6-1 and TRBJ2-5; D gene uncertain. The CDR3 has 13 residues. The V end was cut by 7 bases, the J end by 5 bases, with 14 bases between. The germline gives CDR1 MNHNS, CDR2 SASEGT.

This clonotype was found a few times. V usage is TRBV12-3 or TRBV12-4 and J usage is TRBJ2-5; no clear D. The length of the CDR3 is 14 residues. V lost 6 bases to trimming and J lost 1 base, with 12 bases between them. CDR3 amino acids: CASRSFPLQETQYF. The CDR3 DNA reads TGTGCCAGCAGGTCGTTTCCCCTCCAAGAGACCCAGTACTTC.

This clonotype turned up a few times. V gene TRBV7-2 combines with J gene TRBJ2-7, with 12 positions matching TRBD2. The CDR3 spans 15 residues. CDR1 and CDR2 (germline): SGHTA, FQGNSA. J gave up 7 bases and V 4 bases, and 8 bases lay outside the gene matches. The CDR3 DNA is TGTGCCAGCAGCTCCCGACTAGCGGGAGAACGGGAGCAGTACTTC. The encoded protein is CASSSRLAGEREQYF. The full variable domain, its missing parts supplied by reference TRBV7-2 and TRBJ2-7, is GAGVSQSPSNKVTEKGKDVELRCDPISGHTALYWYRQSLGQGLEFLIYFQGNSAPDKSGLPSDRFSAERTGGSVSTLTIQRTQQEDSAVYLCASSSRLAGEREQYFGPGTRLTVT.

This clonotype has just a few counts. The chain uses TRBV7-2 and TRBJ2-7; 11 nucleotides align to TRBD2. The V and J ends lost 1 base and 5 bases, in that order; junction bases with no gene match: 7. The CDR3 is 16 amino acids. Per the germline V gene, CDR1 is SGHTA and CDR2 is FQGNSA. The CDR3, as DNA: TGTGCCAGCAGCTTAGGAACTAGCGGGAGTAACAACGAGCAGTACTTC. Translating gives CASSLGTSGSNNEQYF.

This clonotype was observed at least ten times. This chain connects TRBV12-3 or TRBV12-4 to TRBJ1-1; 7 nucleotides line up with TRBD1. The CDR3 spans 15 residues. V shed 3 bases and J 4 bases; nucleotides not matched to a gene: 8. The CDR3 region is CASSFRGRQLTEAFF. CDR3 coding DNA: TGTGCCAGCAGTTTTAGGGGGCGTCAGCTCACTGAAGCTTTCTTT.

This clonotype was counted at least ten times. V is TRBV12-3 or TRBV12-4 and J is TRBJ2-1; 7 nucleotides match TRBD2. This CDR3 has 12 residues. J gave up 12 bases and V 6 bases, and 8 bases lay outside the gene matches. The CDR3: CASSLGGVAQFF. The CDR3 DNA reads TGTGCCAGCAGCCTGGGGGGGGTTGCGCAGTTCTTC.

The V gene is TRBV2, the J gene TRBJ2-7, with 13 bases identical to TRBD2. This CDR3 region has 14 residues. J was trimmed by 5 bases and V by 6 bases; bases with no gene match: 4. Germline V lookup: CDR1 SNHLY, CDR2 FYNNEI. The CDR3 nucleotides read TGTGCCAGCAGGAGGACTAGCGGGAGCGACGAGCAGTACTTC. It specifies CASRRTSGSDEQYF.

This clonotype was seen ten or more times. This sequence joins TRBV3-1 and TRBJ2-7; 9 bases line up with TRBD1. The CDR3 is 15 residues long. J gave up 0 bases and V 4 bases, and 4 bases lay outside the gene matches. CDR1 and CDR2 (germline): LGHDT, YNNKEL (reference sequence). CDR3 in amino acids: CASSRDRGYSYEQYF. The CDR3 DNA reads TGTGCCAGCAGCCGAGACAGGGGGTACTCCTACGAGCAGTACTTC.

This clonotype was found a few times. V is TRBV30 and J is TRBJ1-5; unclear D gene. Germline values: CDR1 GTSNPN, CDR2 SVGIG (reference sequence). CDR3 length: 16 amino acids. V lost 3 bases and J 2 bases, leaving 17 bases between the germline ends. The CDR3 region has the DNA TGTGCCTGGAGCGCTCGGGATGTAGGTCGCAATCAGCCCCAGCATTTT. The encoded protein is CAWSARDVGRNQPQHF.